This T cell receptor (beta chain) appears in the sequencing data of a study of blood T cell repertoires in COVID-19. About the research overall: Sample material is recorded as cDNA or gDNA derived from T cells, B-cell-depleted T cells, or PBMCs.

CDR3 size: 15 residues. V was clipped by 3 bases and J by 2 bases, with 10 bases between them. Looked up from germline, CDR1 is LNHDA and CDR2 is SQIVND (reference sequence). This table comes from immunoSEQ multiplex PCR, and its TCRdb copy is limited to in-frame clones, with some not included. In the table there are roughly 290,000 clones, about 89% of which are singletons. This clonotype was obtained from a woman aged 50 to 65 who had recovered from COVID-19. The sample consisted of peripheral blood. V gene TRBV19 combines with J gene TRBJ1-4; no clear D gene. The CDR3 reads CASSISFGTNEKLFF. DNA of the CDR3: TGTGCCAGTAGTATCTCGTTCGGGACTAATGAAAAACTGTTTTTT. Combining the CDR3 with reference TRBV19 and TRBJ1-4 gives the whole variable domain DGGITQSPKYLFRKEGQNVTLSCEQNLNHDAMYWYRQDPGQGLRLIYYSQIVNDFQKGDIAEGYSVSREKKESFPLTVTSAQKNPTAFYLCASSISFGTNEKLFFGSGTQLSVL.